The rows below give T cell receptor beta chains drawn from one sample of a study of blood T cell repertoires in COVID-19. Sequenced by immunoSEQ multiplex PCR; TCRdb stores in-frame clones only, minus some. The table includes tens of thousands of clones, approximately 86% detected once. The source material was peripheral blood. These receptors all come from a man aged 35-49 years with acute or convalescent COVID-19. CDR3s include the opening cysteine and the closing phenylalanine or tryptophan. The order of the fields is D gene, J gene, V gene, CDR3 length, CDR3 protein. D genes are given only for firm matches.

D gene: TRBD1; J gene: TRBJ1-2; V gene: TRBV12-3/TRBV12-4; CDR3 length: 13; CDR3 protein: CASSTQGAGGYTF
D gene: TRBD2; J gene: TRBJ2-1; V gene: TRBV29-1; CDR3 length: 14; CDR3 protein: CSVIRGGPYNEQFF
D gene: .; J gene: TRBJ2-2; V gene: TRBV12-5; CDR3 length: 15; CDR3 protein: CASGLGEVGTGELFF
D gene: TRBD1; J gene: TRBJ1-1; V gene: TRBV4-1; CDR3 length: 15; CDR3 protein: CASSQDRTGGIEAFF
D gene: .; J gene: TRBJ1-1; V gene: TRBV19; CDR3 length: 13; CDR3 protein: CASSIGGNTEAFF
D gene: .; J gene: TRBJ1-3; V gene: TRBV7-9; CDR3 length: 12; CDR3 protein: CASSFRGNTIYF
D gene: .; J gene: TRBJ2-7; V gene: TRBV27; CDR3 length: 13; CDR3 protein: CASSLTGAYEQYF
D gene: TRBD1; J gene: TRBJ1-2; V gene: TRBV2; CDR3 length: 13; CDR3 protein: CAVGTGGMGGYTF
D gene: TRBD2; J gene: TRBJ2-7; V gene: TRBV19; CDR3 length: 15; CDR3 protein: CASSKLAGGIDEQYF
D gene: .; J gene: TRBJ1-1; V gene: TRBV6-5; CDR3 length: 15; CDR3 protein: CASTSIGSRNTEAFF
D gene: .; J gene: TRBJ2-5; V gene: TRBV5-8; CDR3 length: 17; CDR3 protein: CASSLGRQEASQETQYF
D gene: .; J gene: TRBJ1-5; V gene: TRBV19; CDR3 length: 15; CDR3 protein: CASSILPVGNQPQHF
D gene: .; J gene: TRBJ2-3; V gene: TRBV2; CDR3 length: 16; CDR3 protein: CASSEGARVRTDTQYF
D gene: .; J gene: TRBJ1-2; V gene: TRBV15; CDR3 length: 14; CDR3 protein: CATSRDTDSYGYTF
D gene: .; J gene: TRBJ1-4; V gene: TRBV5-1; CDR3 length: 15; CDR3 protein: CASSLMGGQGEKLFF
D gene: TRBD2; J gene: TRBJ2-2; V gene: TRBV5-1; CDR3 length: 15; CDR3 protein: CASSLTSGGAGELFF
D gene: TRBD2; J gene: TRBJ2-2; V gene: TRBV20-1; CDR3 length: 17; CDR3 protein: CSASIPGRGANTGELFF
D gene: .; J gene: TRBJ2-1; V gene: TRBV24-1; CDR3 length: 15; CDR3 protein: CATSDLAGGIDEQFF
D gene: TRBD1; J gene: TRBJ2-3; V gene: TRBV11-3; CDR3 length: 14; CDR3 protein: CASSLRDSRDTQYF
D gene: .; J gene: TRBJ2-3; V gene: TRBV20-1; CDR3 length: 15; CDR3 protein: CSASIGAGPTDTQYF
D gene: TRBD1; J gene: TRBJ1-4; V gene: TRBV19; CDR3 length: 13; CDR3 protein: CASMEKGAEKLFF
D gene: TRBD1; J gene: TRBJ2-1; V gene: TRBV6-2/TRBV6-3; CDR3 length: 18; CDR3 protein: CASSYSTTGGSSYNEQFF
D gene: .; J gene: TRBJ2-5; V gene: TRBV18; CDR3 length: 14; CDR3 protein: CASSPQKGAETQYF
D gene: .; J gene: TRBJ2-2; V gene: TRBV10-3; CDR3 length: 14; CDR3 protein: CATREPGHDGELFF
D gene: TRBD2; J gene: TRBJ2-1; V gene: TRBV19; CDR3 length: 17; CDR3 protein: CATKRSSGDSSYNEQFF
D gene: .; J gene: TRBJ1-5; V gene: TRBV19; CDR3 length: 16; CDR3 protein: CASGEDRLREDQPQHF
D gene: .; J gene: TRBJ1-2; V gene: TRBV18; CDR3 length: 15; CDR3 protein: CASSPTQGLSYGYTF
D gene: .; J gene: TRBJ1-3; V gene: TRBV11-2; CDR3 length: 15; CDR3 protein: CASSLDVAAGNTIYF
D gene: .; J gene: TRBJ2-7; V gene: TRBV29-1; CDR3 length: 15; CDR3 protein: CSVELGQGSSYEQYF
D gene: TRBD2; J gene: TRBJ2-3; V gene: TRBV9; CDR3 length: 15; CDR3 protein: CASSVRAGGADTQYF
D gene: TRBD1; J gene: TRBJ1-1; V gene: TRBV10-1; CDR3 length: 13; CDR3 protein: CASSERGQGSAFF
D gene: .; J gene: TRBJ1-5; V gene: TRBV7-8; CDR3 length: 14; CDR3 protein: CASSFDRRNQPQHF